The 5 T cell receptor beta chains presented below share a single source sample, sequenced in a study of T cell responses to AZD1222 COVID-19 vaccine. The data were produced by immunoSEQ multiplex PCR, yet TCRdb's version contains in-frame clones alone and is incomplete. In the table there are under 150,000 clones, more than 85% of which are singletons. The source was peripheral blood, collected on day 0 of AZD1222 vaccination. Receptor source: an adult in good health.

This chain joins TRBV10-1 and TRBJ2-7; TRBD1 matches 10 bases. Germline trimming cut 6 bases from V and 6 bases from J; bases unmatched to any gene: 5. Per germline, CDR1 WNHNN and CDR2 SYGVQD (reference sequence). The CDR3 contains 13 residues. CDR3 bases: TGCGCCAGCAGCCGGGACAGGGGAGTCGAGCAGTACTTC. It is translated as CASSRDRGVEQYF.

V usage is TRBV11-2 and J usage is TRBJ1-3; D call uncertain. The germline V gene encodes CDR1 SGHAT and CDR2 FQNNGV. The CDR3 has 14 residues. V was cut by 5 bases and J by 15 bases, with 23 bases left in between. As DNA, the CDR3 is TGTGCCAGCAGCCACTACGAGTCCTCAGTATATAAATATTTT. It is translated as CASSHYESSVYKYF.

This clone was detected once. The J gene is TRBJ1-2, the V gene TRBV6-5; possibly TRBD1 for D (6 bases). The V and J ends lost 2 bases and 2 bases respectively, with 15 bases between them. CDR1 is MNHEY, CDR2 SVGAGI, per germline. This CDR3 comprises 16 residues. In nucleotides, the CDR3 is TGTGCCAGCAGTTACAGCACAGGGATGGGAAACTATGGCTACACCTTC. Its protein product is CASSYSTGMGNYGYTF.

In the case of this clone: Additional DNA sequences in this sample encode the identical CDR3. The chain links TRBV7-3 to TRBJ2-1; possibly TRBD2 for D (6 bases). The CDR3 consists of 14 residues. Germline assignment: CDR1 SGHTA and CDR2 FQGTGA. V gave up 0 bases and J gave up 6 bases, with 9 bases separating them. The CDR3 DNA reads as TGTGCCAGCAGCTTAACGGGAGCGGGCAATGAGCAGTTCTTC. Its translation is CASSLTGAGNEQFF.

V usage is TRBV3-1 (or the pseudogene TRBV3-2) and J usage is TRBJ2-3, with 8 nucleotides matching TRBD2. This CDR3 has 15 residues. The germline V gene has CDR1 LGHDT and CDR2 YNNKEL (reference sequence). Unmatched junction bases numbered 2, after V lost 2 bases and J lost 1 base. CDR3 residues: CASSQRGGRTDTQYF. CDR3 DNA: TGTGCCAGCAGCCAACGCGGGGGGCGCACAGATACGCAGTATTTT.